Listed here are 18 T cell receptor beta chains from one sample, sequenced in a study of CD8 T cells in ankylosing spondylitis. No antigen is known for these receptors. TCRdb reanalysed the 5' RACE reads using MiXCR and keeps one entry per CDR3 protein. The sample lists a few hundred thousand distinct CDR3 sequences; 8% were seen once. Study-wide results and limits: The study identified a TCR beta motif of roughly eight highly homologous variants that appeared characteristic of ankylosing spondylitis blood.

Material: blood, either unsorted or a sorted T cell fraction (not recorded which). Source of these receptors: a male donor with ankylosing spondylitis.

The CDR3 loop reads CASSLTGPRRDTQYF. CDR3 nucleotides: TGCGCCAGCAGTTTGACGGGCCCCAGACGAGATACGCAGTATTTT. The chain recombines TRBV5-1 with TRBJ2-3, with D hard to call. The CDR3 has 15 amino acids. Trimming pared 5 bases from V and 5 bases from J, leaving 18 bases between. The germline CDR1 and CDR2 sequences are SGHRS and YFSETQ.

This clonotype was picked up many times. J is TRBJ2-1 and V is TRBV18; 7 nucleotides align to TRBD2. The CDR3 has 15 amino acids. Unmatched junction bases numbered 4, after V lost 2 bases and J lost 3 bases. The germline V gene has CDR1 KGHSH and CDR2 LQKENI. The DNA for the CDR3 is TGTGCCAGCTCACCAAGGGCTAGCGGCTACAATGAGCAGTTCTTC. Protein sequence: CASSPRASGYNEQFF.

The rearrangement uses TRBV5-6 and TRBJ2-3, with TRBD2 matching over 11 bases. V lost 2 bases, J lost 5 bases, and 10 bases stayed unmatched. Germline-derived CDR1 and CDR2 are SGHDT and YYEEEE. The CDR3 has 17 residues. Written as DNA, the CDR3 is TGTGCCAGCAGCTTTGGAATAGCGGGAGGGCCTGGAGATACGCAGTATTTT. Residues: CASSFGIAGGPGDTQYF.

The chain joins TRBV24-1 to TRBJ2-4; D is perhaps TRBD1 (6 bases). V dropped 9 bases and J dropped 2 bases, with 13 bases sitting between them. CDR1 and CDR2 (germline): KGHDR, SFDVKD. This CDR3 is 14 amino acids long. CDR3 residues: CATSEGGSKNIQYF. The CDR3 nucleotides read TGTGCCACCTCGGAAGGGGGTTCCAAAAACATTCAGTACTTC.

This sequence joins TRBV24-1 and TRBJ2-7; D may be TRBD1 (6 bases). The CDR3 has 12 residues. Trimming removed 10 bases at V and 4 bases at J, with 13 bases between. CDR1 is KGHDR, CDR2 SFDVKD, per germline. The CDR3 DNA sequence: TGTGCCACACAGGGAAGACCATACGAGCAGTACTTC. This encodes CATQGRPYEQYF.

The rearrangement links TRBV5-1 to TRBJ1-4; TRBD1 is a possible D gene (5 bases). The CDR3 length is 15 residues. Germline CDR1 and CDR2: SGHRS and YFSETQ. With 4 bases removed from V and 3 bases from J, the gap between germline ends came to 13 bases. CDR3 loop: CASSPVGVANEKLFF. The DNA of the CDR3 is TGCGCCAGCAGCCCTGTGGGGGTGGCTAATGAAAAACTGTTTTTT. Full variable domain (remainder filled in from reference TRBV5-1 and TRBJ1-4): KAGVTQTPRYLIKTRGQQVTLSCSPISGHRSVSWYQQTPGQGLQFLFEYFSETQRNKGNFPGRFSGRQFSNSRSEMNVSTLELGDSALYLCASSPVGVANEKLFFGSGTQLSVL.

This clonotype was counted a few times. The chain uses TRBV19 and TRBJ2-2; TRBD1 matches 9 bases. The CDR3 is 18 amino acids. In germline, CDR1 is LNHDA, CDR2 SQIVND (reference sequence). After removal of 6 bases from V and 7 bases from J, the junction contained 18 bases not matched to a gene. Written as DNA, the CDR3 is TGTGCCAGTAGAAGGACAGGGGTCTCGGAGGGGAAAAGCGGGGAGCTGTTTTTT. The encoded protein is CASRRTGVSEGKSGELFF.

This clonotype was seen only a few times. The genes are TRBV12-3 or TRBV12-4 and TRBJ2-3; D possibly corresponds to TRBD2 (5 bases). Trimming left V 8 bases short and J 6 bases short, with 18 bases between. This CDR3 has 14 amino acids. CDR3 in amino acids: CASGRLAVVDTQYF. DNA for the CDR3: TGTGCCAGCGGTCGTCTAGCAGTGGTCGATACGCAGTATTTT.

V is TRBV4-2 and J is TRBJ2-1, with D possibly matching TRBD1 (6 bases). V lost 1 base, J lost 4 bases, and 11 bases lay in between. Germline V gene sequence: CDR1 LGHNA, CDR2 YNFKEQ. This CDR3 region has 15 residues. The CDR3, as DNA: TGTGCCAGCAGCCAAGTCTCGGACAGATACAATGAGCAGTTCTTC. It codes for CASSQVSDRYNEQFF.

This clonotype was seen more than once but under ten times. V usage is TRBV4-1 and J usage is TRBJ1-4; 11 nucleotides align to TRBD1. The CDR3 is 19 residues long. V shed 6 bases, J shed 0 bases, and the junction held 12 bases outside the gene matches. Per germline, CDR1 MGHRA and CDR2 YSYEKL. The CDR3 spells CASSRRGQGDTATNEKLFF. CDR3 DNA sequence: TGCGCCAGCAGTCGGCGGGGACAGGGGGATACTGCAACTAATGAAAAACTGTTTTTT.

This clonotype was picked up many times. The chain links TRBV19 to TRBJ1-1; TRBD1 matches at 9 bases. From germline, CDR1 is LNHDA and CDR2 SQIVND (reference sequence). The ends lost 7 bases at V and 4 bases at J; junction bases unmatched: 10. This CDR3 region has 15 residues. CDR3 DNA sequence: TGTGCCAGTAAATGGCGGGACAGGGATTTCACTGAAGCTTTCTTT. Protein sequence: CASKWRDRDFTEAFF.

This clonotype was seen only a few times. The CDR3 here is CASIDPLTDTQYF. CDR3 nucleotides: TGTGCCAGCATCGATCCCCTCACAGATACGCAGTATTTT. The rearrangement uses TRBV27 and TRBJ2-3; the D is unclear. V lost 7 bases, J lost 2 bases, and 10 bases lay in between. Germline-derived CDR1 and CDR2 are MNHEY and SMNVEV (reference sequence). The CDR3 is 13 amino acids.

The chain joins TRBV11-3 to TRBJ1-1; 8 bases line up with TRBD1. With V trimmed by 5 bases and J by 9 bases, 8 bases remained unmatched. The CDR3 runs 13 residues. Looked up from germline, CDR1 is SGHNT and CDR2 is YENEEA. The CDR3 bases are TGTGCCAGCAGCGATATGACAGGGGACAAAGCTTTCTTT. This codes for CASSDMTGDKAFF. Together with reference TRBV11-3 and TRBJ1-1, the CDR3 gives the full variable domain: EAGVVQSPRYKIIEKKQPVAFWCNPISGHNTLYWYLQNLGQGPELLIRYENEEAVDDSQLPKDRFSAERLKGVDSTLKIQPAELGDSAVYLCASSDMTGDKAFFGQGTRLTVV.

Many counts were recorded for this clonotype. This rearrangement joins TRBV3-1 to TRBJ2-5; maybe TRBD1 (6 bases). From germline, CDR1 is LGHDT and CDR2 YNNKEL (reference sequence). Between the trimmed V and J ends, which lost 5 bases and 4 bases, there was a span of 17 bases. The CDR3 runs to 15 residues. In DNA, the CDR3 is TGTGCCAGCAGCTCACAGGGCCTTGTACGAGAGACCCAGTACTTC. It encodes CASSSQGLVRETQYF.

This clonotype showed up just a few times. This sequence joins TRBV3-1 and TRBJ1-1; D unclear. This CDR3 is 15 amino acids long. The germline gives CDR1 LGHDT, CDR2 YNNKEL (reference sequence). Deletions cut 4 bases from V and 2 bases from J, with 14 bases between. CDR3 in amino acids: CASSRGSAANTEAFF. The CDR3 nucleotides are TGTGCCAGCAGCCGAGGCTCAGCAGCCAACACTGAAGCTTTCTTT.

The chain links TRBV10-1 to TRBJ2-5; 8 bases match TRBD1. Germline V gene data show CDR1 as WNHNN and CDR2 as SYGVQD (reference sequence). The length of the CDR3 is 15 residues. J lost 4 bases, V lost 3 bases, and 7 bases had no gene match. CDR3 sequence reads: CASSDRGRGRETQYF. CDR3 DNA sequence: TGCGCCAGCAGTGATCGGGGCAGGGGGCGAGAGACCCAGTACTTC.

Ten or more counts support this clonotype. The gene calls are TRBV5-1 and TRBJ2-7; 10 bases match TRBD2. Germline V gives CDR1 SGHRS, CDR2 YFSETQ. The CDR3 is made up of 15 amino acids. The J segment lost 3 bases and the V segment lost 0 bases, leaving 3 bases of the junction unmatched. CDR3 sequence (DNA): TGCGCCAGCAGCTTGGGAGCGGGAGGGTTCTACGAGCAGTACTTC. Translating gives CASSLGAGGFYEQYF.

This clonotype was picked up a small number of times. The chain couples TRBV20-1 to TRBJ2-2; 8 bases match TRBD2. The length of the CDR3 is 16 residues. The V gene end was trimmed by 6 bases and the J gene end by 2 bases; junction bases not matched to a gene: 11. Germline V gene sequence: CDR1 DFQATT, CDR2 SNEGSKA (reference sequence). CDR3 DNA: TGCAGTGCCTTTACCCCGGGACTAGGCAACACCGGGGAGCTGTTTTTT. It is translated as CSAFTPGLGNTGELFF.